One sample yielded the 14 T cell receptor beta chains listed below, sequenced in a study of T cell responses to AZD1222 COVID-19 vaccine. Generated by immunoSEQ multiplex PCR, the TCRdb table keeps only in-frame clones and is missing some. The table lists 140,000 to 150,000 clones, about 93% of them singletons. The sample consisted of peripheral blood, taken on day 0 of MenACWY control vaccination. The receptors come from an adult in good health.

The chain carries TRBV27 and TRBJ2-3, with 12 bases that match TRBD2. Germline loops: CDR1 MNHEY, CDR2 SMNVEV (reference sequence). Germline trimming cut 5 bases from V and 4 bases from J; bases unmatched to any gene: 10. This CDR3 has 17 amino acids. Here the CDR3 reads CASSATGTSGRPDTQYF. For the CDR3, the DNA is TGTGCCAGCAGTGCCACCGGGACTAGCGGGCGCCCAGATACGCAGTATTTT.

This clone was observed once. The chain is built from TRBV27 and TRBJ2-3; D call uncertain. The CDR3 is 13 amino acids. Trimming cost V 5 bases and J 3 bases, with 9 bases left between them. The germline CDR1 and CDR2 sequences are MNHEY and SMNVEV (reference sequence). CDR3 DNA sequence: TGTGCCAGCAGTCTCTTTCATACAGATACGCAGTATTTT. It is translated as CASSLFHTDTQYF.

CDR3 residues: CASSQPTSGSNNEQFF. The DNA of the CDR3 is TGCGCCAGCAGCCAACCGACTAGCGGGAGTAACAATGAGCAGTTCTTC. V and J are TRBV4-1 and TRBJ2-1; 12 bases align to TRBD2. Germline loops: CDR1 MGHRA, CDR2 YSYEKL. This CDR3 is 16 amino acids long. V lost 2 bases, J lost 5 bases, and 4 bases stayed unmatched.

The V gene is TRBV29-1, the J gene TRBJ2-3; 7 positions match TRBD2. The CDR3 spans 19 residues. Germline lookup yields CDR1 SQVTM and CDR2 ANQGSEA. J was trimmed by 0 bases and V by 7 bases; bases with no gene match: 22. The CDR3: CSARLVPSGMISSTDTQYF. The CDR3, as DNA: TGCAGCGCCCGTCTCGTGCCTAGCGGTATGATTTCTAGCACAGATACGCAGTATTTT.

This clone came up once. V is TRBV5-1 and J is TRBJ1-2; D gene unclear. The V gene's germline CDR1 is SGHRS and CDR2 YFSETQ. Trimming removed 5 bases at V and 3 bases at J, with 5 bases between. This CDR3 is built from 11 residues. The CDR3 region has the DNA TGCGCCAGCAGGTTAGACTATGGCTACACCTTC. Translation gives CASRLDYGYTF.

This clone appeared a single time. The rearrangement joins TRBV5-4 to TRBJ2-7; possible D gene TRBD1, 6 bases. V was shortened by 4 bases and J by 4 bases, with 15 bases between the two germline ends. Germline V gives CDR1 SGHNT, CDR2 YYREEE (reference sequence). This CDR3 region has 14 residues. In DNA form, the CDR3 reads TGTGCCAGCAGCCTTCAGGGACAAACGTACGAGCAGTACTTC. Amino acids: CASSLQGQTYEQYF.

CDR3 sequence (DNA): TGTGCCAGCAGCGTAAGGGACCTGTGGCGGGGGGGTTACACCGGGGAGCTGTTTTTT. It is translated as CASSVRDLWRGGYTGELFF. The rearrangement joins TRBV9 to TRBJ2-2, with TRBD2 matching 9 bases. Germline CDR1 reads SGDLS; CDR2 reads YYNGEE. V trimming: 1 base; J trimming: 3 bases; junction bases outside the gene matches: 13. The CDR3 is made up of 19 amino acids. The whole variable domain, remainder taken from reference TRBV9 and TRBJ2-2, is DSGVTQTPKHLITATGQRVTLRCSPRSGDLSVYWYQQSLDQGLQFLIQYYNGEERAKGNILERFSAQQFPDLHSELNLSSLELGDSALYFCASSVRDLWRGGYTGELFFGEGSRLTVL.

This clone was counted between two and nine times. The V gene is TRBV7-2, the J gene TRBJ2-7; D possibly corresponds to TRBD1 (6 bases). Per the germline V gene, CDR1 is SGHTA and CDR2 is FQGNSA. The CDR3 covers 15 residues. Trimming left V 0 bases short and J 0 bases short, with 9 bases between. The CDR3 coding sequence is TGTGCCAGCAGCTTAGCAACAGGGAACTCCTACGAGCAGTACTTC. This encodes CASSLATGNSYEQYF.

This sequence joins TRBV28 and TRBJ2-3; D is possibly TRBD1 (6 bases). V lost 6 bases, J lost 7 bases, and 14 bases lay in between. From germline, CDR1 is MDHEN and CDR2 SYDVKM. The CDR3 has 13 residues. The CDR3 is CASRPTGGNTQYF. The CDR3 bases are TGTGCCAGCAGACCGACAGGTGGAAATACGCAGTATTTT.

Written as DNA, the CDR3 is TGTGCCAGCAGTAAGGACGGCAGCTCCTACGAGCAGTACTTC. Protein product: CASSKDGSSYEQYF. V gene TRBV6-5 combines with J gene TRBJ2-7; D gene ambiguous. The length of the CDR3 is 14 residues. The germline CDR1 and CDR2 sequences are MNHEY and SVGAGI. V was cut by 5 bases and J by 0 bases, with 11 bases left in between.

V and J are TRBV7-8 and TRBJ2-2, with no clear D. The V end was cut by 0 bases, the J end by 5 bases, with 10 bases between. Looked up from germline, CDR1 is SGHVS and CDR2 is FQNEAQ. This CDR3 spans 15 amino acids. CDR3 amino acids: CASSLAGSRTGELFF. The DNA for the CDR3 is TGTGCCAGCAGCTTAGCGGGTAGCCGTACCGGGGAGCTGTTTTTT. The complete variable domain, with remaining parts taken from reference TRBV7-8 and TRBJ2-2, reads GAGVSQSPRYKVAKRGQDVALRCDPISGHVSLFWYQQALGQGPEFLTYFQNEAQLDKSGLPSDRFFAERPEGSVSTLKIQRTQQEDSAVYLCASSLAGSRTGELFFGEGSRLTVL.

This clone has only a few counts. The J gene is TRBJ1-2, the V gene TRBV19, with TRBD1 as a possible D gene (5 bases). Germline V gene data show CDR1 as LNHDA and CDR2 as SQIVND (reference sequence). The V and J ends lost 4 bases and 6 bases respectively, with 12 bases between them. This CDR3 is built from 13 residues. CDR3 bases: TGTGCCAGTAGTACCCTGGCGGGGGATGGCTACACCTTC. Amino acids: CASSTLAGDGYTF. Full variable domain (rest looked up from reference TRBV19 and TRBJ1-2): DGGITQSPKYLFRKEGQNVTLSCEQNLNHDAMYWYRQDPGQGLRLIYYSQIVNDFQKGDIAEGYSVSREKKESFPLTVTSAQKNPTAFYLCASSTLAGDGYTFGSGTRLTVV.

The rearrangement joins TRBV19 to TRBJ1-1; D is perhaps TRBD1 (5 bases). From germline, CDR1 is LNHDA and CDR2 SQIVND (reference sequence). V lost 4 bases and J 1 base, leaving 13 bases between the germline ends. The CDR3 extends over 15 amino acids. The CDR3 sequence is CASSRTIQGNTEAFF. CDR3 in DNA: TGTGCCAGTAGTAGAACCATCCAGGGGAACACTGAAGCTTTCTTT.

J is TRBJ2-2 and V is TRBV9; D is perhaps TRBD1 (6 bases). This CDR3 contains 15 residues. Trimming removed 0 bases from V and 0 bases from J, with 6 bases in between. Germline lookup yields CDR1 SGDLS and CDR2 YYNGEE. The CDR3 DNA follows: TGTGCCAGCAGCGTAGACAGGGCGAACACCGGGGAGCTGTTTTTT. Translation gives CASSVDRANTGELFF.